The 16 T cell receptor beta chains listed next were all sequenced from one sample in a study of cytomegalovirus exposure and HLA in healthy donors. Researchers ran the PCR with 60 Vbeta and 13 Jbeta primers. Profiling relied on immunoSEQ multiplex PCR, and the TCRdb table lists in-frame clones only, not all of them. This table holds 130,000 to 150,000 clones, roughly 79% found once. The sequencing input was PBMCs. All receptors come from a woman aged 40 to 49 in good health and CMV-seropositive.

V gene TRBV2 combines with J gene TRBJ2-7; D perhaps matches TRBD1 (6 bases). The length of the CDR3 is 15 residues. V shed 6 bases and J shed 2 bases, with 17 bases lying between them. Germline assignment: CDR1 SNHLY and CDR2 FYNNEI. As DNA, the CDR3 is TGTGCCAGCAGGCAACAGGGCAGCCTAACCTACGAGCAGTACTTC. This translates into CASRQQGSLTYEQYF. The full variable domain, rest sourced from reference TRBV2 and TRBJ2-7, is EPEVTQTPSHQVTQMGQEVILRCVPISNHLYFYWYRQILGQKVEFLVSFYNNEISEKSEIFDDQFSVERPDGSNFTLKIRSTKLEDSAMYFCASRQQGSLTYEQYFGPGTRLTVT.

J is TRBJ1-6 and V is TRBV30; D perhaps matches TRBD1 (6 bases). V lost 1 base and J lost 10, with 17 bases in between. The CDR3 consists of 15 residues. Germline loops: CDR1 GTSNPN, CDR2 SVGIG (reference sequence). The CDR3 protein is CAWSAGPRGSSPLHF. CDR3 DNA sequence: TGTGCCTGGAGTGCAGGTCCCAGGGGAAGCTCACCCCTCCACTTT.

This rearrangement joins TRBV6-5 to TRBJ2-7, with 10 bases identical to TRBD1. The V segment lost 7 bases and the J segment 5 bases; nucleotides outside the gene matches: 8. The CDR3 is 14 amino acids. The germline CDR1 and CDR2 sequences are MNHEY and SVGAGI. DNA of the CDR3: TGTGCCAGCACCCCGACAGGGGGCTACCACGAGCAGTACTTC. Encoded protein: CASTPTGGYHEQYF.

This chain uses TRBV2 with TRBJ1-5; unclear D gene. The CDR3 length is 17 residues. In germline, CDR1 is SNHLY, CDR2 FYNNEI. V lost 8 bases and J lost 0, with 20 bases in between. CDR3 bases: TGTGCCAGCTCCAAAATGGCGGGTCTTTATAGCAATCAGCCCCAGCATTTT. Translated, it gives CASSKMAGLYSNQPQHF.

This chain's CDR3 is CASSRQDGTGGETQYF. DNA for the CDR3: TGTGCCAGCAGCCGACAAGACGGGACAGGGGGCGAGACCCAGTACTTC. The chain uses TRBV16 and TRBJ2-5; 12 positions agree with TRBD1. The CDR3 consists of 16 residues. The J segment lost 5 bases and the V segment lost 4 bases, leaving 8 bases of the junction unmatched. Germline-derived CDR1 and CDR2 are KGHSY and FQNENV. Full variable domain (rest looked up from reference TRBV16 and TRBJ2-5): GEEVAQTPKHLVRGEGQKAKLYCAPIKGHSYVFWYQQVLKNEFKFLISFQNENVFDETGMPKERFSAKCLPNSPCSLEIQATKLEDSAVYFCASSRQDGTGGETQYFGPGTRLLVL.

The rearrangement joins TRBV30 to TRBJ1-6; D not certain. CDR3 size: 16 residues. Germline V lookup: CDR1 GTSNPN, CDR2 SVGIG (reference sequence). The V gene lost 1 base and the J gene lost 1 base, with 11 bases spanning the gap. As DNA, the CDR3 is TGTGCCTGGAGTGGACGGGTCAAATCCTATAATTCACCCCTCCACTTT. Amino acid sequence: CAWSGRVKSYNSPLHF.

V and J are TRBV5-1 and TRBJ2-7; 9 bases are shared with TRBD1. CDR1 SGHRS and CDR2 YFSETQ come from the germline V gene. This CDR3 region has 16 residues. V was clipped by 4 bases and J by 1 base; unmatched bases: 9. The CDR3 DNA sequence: TGCGCCAGCAGCCAGTCCGGGACAGGGATTTCCTACGAGCAGTACTTC. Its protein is CASSQSGTGISYEQYF.

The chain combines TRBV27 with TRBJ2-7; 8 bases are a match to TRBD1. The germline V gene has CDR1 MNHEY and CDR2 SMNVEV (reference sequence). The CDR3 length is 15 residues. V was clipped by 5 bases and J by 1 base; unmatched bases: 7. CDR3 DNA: TGTGCCAGCAGTGCGATGGGACAGGCATCCTACGAGCAGTACTTC. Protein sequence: CASSAMGQASYEQYF.

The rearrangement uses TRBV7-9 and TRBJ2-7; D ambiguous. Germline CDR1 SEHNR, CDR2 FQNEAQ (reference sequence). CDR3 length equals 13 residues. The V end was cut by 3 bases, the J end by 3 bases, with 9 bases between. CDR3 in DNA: TGTGCCAGCAGCTTCGCGGATTTCTACGAGCAGTACTTC. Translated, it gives CASSFADFYEQYF.

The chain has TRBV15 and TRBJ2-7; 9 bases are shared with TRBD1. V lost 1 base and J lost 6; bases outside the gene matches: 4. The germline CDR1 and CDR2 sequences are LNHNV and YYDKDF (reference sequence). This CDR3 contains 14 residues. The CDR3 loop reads CATSRVGQGSEQYF. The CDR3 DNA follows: TGTGCCACCAGCAGAGTAGGACAGGGGTCCGAGCAGTACTTC.

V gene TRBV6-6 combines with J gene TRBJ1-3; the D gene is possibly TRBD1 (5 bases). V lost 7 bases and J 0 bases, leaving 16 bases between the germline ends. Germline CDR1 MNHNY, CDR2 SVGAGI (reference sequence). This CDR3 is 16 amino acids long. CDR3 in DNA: TGTGCCAGCACCCCTGGGACTTCCAGCTCTGGAAACACCATATATTTT. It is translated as CASTPGTSSSGNTIYF.

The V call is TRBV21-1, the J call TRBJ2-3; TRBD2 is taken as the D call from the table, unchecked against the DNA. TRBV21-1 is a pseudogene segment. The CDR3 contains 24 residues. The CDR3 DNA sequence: TGTGCCAGCAGCAAAAGAGGACCCGTGGGGACTAGCGGGGGCCACCACGACCTCACAGATACGCAGTATTTT. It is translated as CASSKRGPVGTSGGHHDLTDTQYF.

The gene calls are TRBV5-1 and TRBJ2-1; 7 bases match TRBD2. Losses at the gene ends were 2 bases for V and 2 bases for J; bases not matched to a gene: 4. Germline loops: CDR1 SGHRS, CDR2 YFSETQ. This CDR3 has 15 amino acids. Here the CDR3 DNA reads TGCGCCAGCAGCTTCAACGGGGGGACCTACAATGAGCAGTTCTTC. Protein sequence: CASSFNGGTYNEQFF.

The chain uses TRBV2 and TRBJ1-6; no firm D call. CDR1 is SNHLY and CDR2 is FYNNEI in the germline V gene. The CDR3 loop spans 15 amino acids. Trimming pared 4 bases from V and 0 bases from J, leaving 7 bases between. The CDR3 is CASSVDSSYNSPLHF. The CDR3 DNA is TGTGCCAGCAGTGTAGATAGCTCCTATAATTCACCCCTCCACTTT.

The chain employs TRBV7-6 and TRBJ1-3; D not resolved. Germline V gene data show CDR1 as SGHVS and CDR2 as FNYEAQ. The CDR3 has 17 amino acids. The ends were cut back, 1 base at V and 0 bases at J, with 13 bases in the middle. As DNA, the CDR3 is TGTGCCAGCAGCTTAGAGTTTAGAAGCTCCTCTGGAAACACCATATATTTT. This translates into CASSLEFRSSSGNTIYF. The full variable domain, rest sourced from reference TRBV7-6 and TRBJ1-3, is GAGVSQSPRYKVTKRGQDVALRCDPISGHVSLYWYRQALGQGPEFLTYFNYEAQQDKSGLPNDRFSAERPEGSISTLTIQRTEQRDSAMYRCASSLEFRSSSGNTIYFGEGSWLTVV.

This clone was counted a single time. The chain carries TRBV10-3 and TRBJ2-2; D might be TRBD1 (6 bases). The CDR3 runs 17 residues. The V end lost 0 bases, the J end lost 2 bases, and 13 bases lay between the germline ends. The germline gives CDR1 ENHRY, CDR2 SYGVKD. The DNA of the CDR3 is TGTGCCATCAGTGAGTCGGGGGCCCGGAGAAACACCGGGGAGCTGTTTTTT. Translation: CAISESGARRNTGELFF.